This entry describes one TCR beta chain. V trimming: 2 bases; J trimming: 11 bases; junction bases outside the gene matches: 6. The CDR3 sequence is 14 residues long. Germline V gives CDR1 SGHRS, CDR2 YFSETQ. This sample is drawn from a study of T cell repertoires in cytomegalovirus infection. TCRdb re-derived calls from the reads in MiXCR, one entry per CDR3 protein. The sample consists of about 530,000 distinct CDR3 sequences, around a quarter of them appearing once. The V call is TRBV5-1, the J call TRBJ2-7, with 14 positions matching TRBD2. The source material was PBMCs. The origin of this receptor is a human donor in good health (CMV status not recorded). Some clones in this sample may be carry-over from other donors' samples. The CDR3 region has the DNA TGCGCCAGCAGCTTCGGGACTAGCGGGAGTTCGGAGTACTTC. This encodes CASSFGTSGSSEYF. The full variable domain, completed using reference TRBV5-1 and TRBJ2-7, is KAGVTQTPRYLIKTRGQQVTLSCSPISGHRSVSWYQQTPGQGLQFLFEYFSETQRNKGNFPGRFSGRQFSNSRSEMNVSTLELGDSALYLCASSFGTSGSSEYFGPGTRLTVT.